The 31 T cell receptor beta chains presented below share a single source sample, sequenced in a study of shared clonotypes between healthy human individuals. Method: immunoSEQ multiplex PCR; TCRdb's copy keeps in-frame clones and lacks some. The data contain about 1 million clones, approximately 76% of them singletons. Sequencing used memory CD4+ T cells sorted from blood. Described subset: CD45RA-negative fraction. The receptors come from a man between 18 and 29 years old in good health.

This clone was observed a single time. This same CDR3 is encoded by further DNA sequences in the sample. V is TRBV18 and J is TRBJ1-1; D remains unclear. In germline, CDR1 is KGHSH, CDR2 LQKENI. This CDR3 comprises 15 residues. The germline V and J ends were trimmed by 1 base and 1 base, with 10 bases remaining between them. DNA of the CDR3: TGTGCCAGCTCACCACTTAACCCAGCGAACACTGAAGCTTTCTTT. Translated, it gives CASSPLNPANTEAFF.

A few counts support this clone. The rearrangement joins TRBV29-1 to TRBJ1-1, with a weak D call TRBD1 (5 bases). The CDR3 contains 12 residues. V was shortened by 4 bases and J by 5 bases, with 11 bases between the two germline ends. Germline assignment: CDR1 SQVTM and CDR2 ANQGSEA. The CDR3 sequence is CSVVAGRTEAFF. The CDR3 nucleotides read TGCAGCGTTGTAGCAGGGCGGACTGAAGCTTTCTTT.

This chain joins TRBV4-1 and TRBJ1-5; no reliable D call. This CDR3 has 16 residues. The germline CDR1 and CDR2 sequences are MGHRA and YSYEKL. Trimming cost V 0 bases and J 2 bases, with 11 bases left between them. For the CDR3, the DNA is TGCGCCAGCAGCCAAGACCTGTCGGGTGGCAATCAGCCCCAGCATTTT. This codes for CASSQDLSGGNQPQHF.

The chain links TRBV2 to TRBJ2-7; TRBD2 agrees at 10 bases. CDR1 and CDR2 (germline): SNHLY, FYNNEI. Losses at the gene ends were 5 bases for V and 8 bases for J; bases not matched to a gene: 15. The CDR3 contains 16 residues. The CDR3 here is CASSLPWTSGVSKQYF. CDR3 DNA sequence: TGTGCCAGCAGTTTACCATGGACTAGCGGAGTAAGTAAGCAGTACTTC.

The gene calls are TRBV10-3 and TRBJ2-2; TRBD2 agrees at 9 bases. Germline CDR1 is ENHRY and CDR2 is SYGVKD. The CDR3 is made up of 16 amino acids. The J segment lost 2 bases and the V segment lost 4 bases, leaving 5 bases of the junction unmatched. CDR3 protein: CAISASGTSNTGELFF. The DNA for the CDR3 is TGTGCCATCAGTGCTAGCGGGACCTCTAACACCGGGGAGCTGTTTTTT.

The CDR3 here is CASSLVQGGNSPLHF. Written as DNA, the CDR3 is TGTGCCAGCAGCTTGGTTCAGGGAGGGAATTCACCCCTCCACTTT. V usage is TRBV5-4 and J usage is TRBJ1-6; D is possibly TRBD1 (5 bases). This CDR3 region has 15 residues. Trimming removed 0 bases from V and 7 bases from J, with 11 bases in between. The germline V gene has CDR1 SGHNT and CDR2 YYREEE (reference sequence).

The chain has TRBV2 and TRBJ1-1; possible D gene TRBD1, 6 bases. The CDR3 extends over 13 amino acids. Germline CDR1 reads SNHLY; CDR2 reads FYNNEI. Between the trimmed V and J ends, which lost 5 bases and 10 bases, there was a span of 17 bases. CDR3 sequence: CASSRTEVGSAFF. The CDR3 DNA reads TGTGCCAGCAGTAGGACAGAGGTGGGTTCAGCTTTCTTT.

J is TRBJ2-7 and V is TRBV7-2, with a weak D call TRBD2 (6 bases). V was pared by 2 bases and J by 3 bases, with 14 bases between. CDR3 length: 15 amino acids. The germline V gene has CDR1 SGHTA and CDR2 FQGNSA. The CDR3 nucleotides are TGTGCCAGCAGCTTAAGGCGGGAACCCGGCTACGAGCAGTACTTC. This sequence encodes CASSLRREPGYEQYF.

V and J are TRBV5-5 and TRBJ2-7, with TRBD1 identical over 8 bases. The trim removed 3 bases at V and 6 bases at J, leaving 5 bases unmatched. This CDR3 has 13 amino acids. Germline lookup yields CDR1 SGHKS and CDR2 YYEKEE (reference sequence). The CDR3 DNA is TGTGCCAGCAGCTCACGACAGGGGATCGAGCAGTACTTC. This sequence encodes CASSSRQGIEQYF.

This clone has only one observation. This chain links TRBV7-3 with TRBJ2-7; TRBD2 matches 7 bases. After removal of 0 bases from V and 10 bases from J, the junction contained 6 bases not matched to a gene. Germline V gene lookup returns CDR1 SGHTA and CDR2 FQGTGA. CDR3 length: 13 amino acids. The CDR3 is CASSLTAGQFQYF. The CDR3 region has the DNA TGTGCCAGCAGCTTAACAGCGGGGCAGTTTCAGTACTTC.

This clone showed up just once. This chain joins TRBV9 and TRBJ1-3; 7 nucleotides align to TRBD1. Trimming took 4 bases from V and 1 from J; bases not matched to a gene: 8. The CDR3 is 16 amino acids. CDR1 and CDR2 (germline): SGDLS, YYNGEE. The CDR3 spells CASSLQGGASGNTIYF. The CDR3 coding sequence is TGTGCCAGCAGCCTCCAGGGGGGCGCTTCTGGAAACACCATATATTTT.

The chain combines TRBV7-9 with TRBJ2-3; no definite D call. The germline V gene encodes CDR1 SEHNR and CDR2 FQNEAQ (reference sequence). This CDR3 spans 15 amino acids. Trimming took off 5 bases at V and 1 base at J, with 13 bases between the two ends. CDR3 bases: TGTGCCAGCAGCCCTGTACGATGGGGCACAGATACGCAGTATTTT. Amino acids: CASSPVRWGTDTQYF.

This chain uses TRBV5-1 with TRBJ1-1; D remains ambiguous. Deletions cut 1 base from V and 1 base from J, with 8 bases between. From germline, CDR1 is SGHRS and CDR2 YFSETQ. This CDR3 has 14 amino acids. This chain's CDR3 is CASSLSPGNTEAFF. The CDR3 nucleotides read TGCGCCAGCAGCTTGAGCCCCGGGAACACTGAAGCTTTCTTT.

Worth noting for this clone: This sample also contains other DNA sequences that code for the same CDR3. The chain uses TRBV5-5 and TRBJ1-1; D uncertain. With 0 bases removed from V and 1 base from J, the gap between germline ends came to 4 bases. Germline CDR1 is SGHKS and CDR2 is YYEKEE (reference sequence). CDR3 length: 13 amino acids. The CDR3 DNA follows: TGTGCCAGCAGCTTGGTACCGAACACTGAAGCTTTCTTT. This encodes CASSLVPNTEAFF.

V usage is TRBV4-3 and J usage is TRBJ2-5; 7 positions agree with TRBD1. CDR3 length equals 14 residues. Trimming at V came to 4 bases and at J to 1 base, leaving 3 bases not matched to a gene. The germline V gene encodes CDR1 LGHNA and CDR2 YSLEER. The CDR3 bases are TGCGCCAGCAGCCTTACAGGGGTCCAAGAGACCCAGTACTTC. Protein: CASSLTGVQETQYF.

The chain joins TRBV5-6 to TRBJ2-3, with D tentatively TRBD2 (7 bases). Germline CDR1 SGHDT, CDR2 YYEEEE. The CDR3 sequence is 16 residues long. The V gene lost 0 bases and the J gene lost 5 bases, with 16 bases spanning the gap. CDR3 coding DNA: TGTGCCAGCAGCTTGGAGGTGGGGGGGCCATTAGATACGCAGTATTTT. It codes for CASSLEVGGPLDTQYF.

V gene TRBV4-1 combines with J gene TRBJ2-5, with no clear D. The CDR3 length is 14 residues. CDR1 MGHRA and CDR2 YSYEKL come from the germline V gene. V was trimmed by 1 base and J by 1 base, leaving 7 bases between them. This CDR3 reads CASSQGRSQETQYF. The CDR3 region has the DNA TGCGCCAGCAGCCAAGGACGGAGCCAAGAGACCCAGTACTTC.

V and J are TRBV19 and TRBJ2-1, with 12 bases matching TRBD2. CDR1 and CDR2 (germline): LNHDA, SQIVND (reference sequence). V shed 7 bases, J shed 5 bases, and the junction held 6 bases outside the gene matches. The CDR3 covers 15 residues. This CDR3 is CASISTSGSNNEQFF. CDR3 sequence (DNA): TGTGCCAGTATCTCGACTAGCGGGAGCAACAATGAGCAGTTCTTC. The full variable domain, rest sourced from reference TRBV19 and TRBJ2-1, is DGGITQSPKYLFRKEGQNVTLSCEQNLNHDAMYWYRQDPGQGLRLIYYSQIVNDFQKGDIAEGYSVSREKKESFPLTVTSAQKNPTAFYLCASISTSGSNNEQFFGPGTRLTVL.

This clone was seen more than once but under ten times. The CDR3 protein is CASSPTGNSNQPQHF. CDR3 DNA: TGTGCCAGCAGCCCGACAGGGAATAGCAATCAGCCCCAGCATTTT. V and J are TRBV6-1 and TRBJ1-5, with 7 bases that match TRBD1. There are 15 residues in the CDR3. Per the germline V gene, CDR1 is MNHNS and CDR2 is SASEGT. The V and J ends lost 6 bases and 0 bases, in that order; junction bases with no gene match: 5.

The CDR3 DNA reads as TGTGCCAGCAGCTTGGCCCGGGGACAGGGCTCCTACGAGCAGTACTTC. Protein: CASSLARGQGSYEQYF. The V call is TRBV5-4, the J call TRBJ2-7; TRBD1 matches at 9 bases. Losses at the gene ends were 0 bases for V and 0 bases for J; bases not matched to a gene: 4. Germline assignment: CDR1 SGHNT and CDR2 YYREEE (reference sequence). The CDR3 totals 16 residues.

J is TRBJ2-1 and V is TRBV5-1, with D tentatively TRBD2 (5 bases). Germline values: CDR1 SGHRS, CDR2 YFSETQ. V was shortened by 4 bases and J by 0 bases, with 8 bases between the two germline ends. This CDR3 comprises 14 residues. In nucleotides, the CDR3 is TGCGCCAGCAGCCCGAGGGACTCCTACAATGAGCAGTTCTTC. Translating it yields CASSPRDSYNEQFF.

This clone was observed a few times. The V call is TRBV5-1, the J call TRBJ1-6; D uncertain. The V gene's germline CDR1 is SGHRS and CDR2 YFSETQ. The CDR3 is 13 amino acids. V dropped 5 bases and J dropped 9 bases, with 12 bases sitting between them. This CDR3 reads CASRGPNVSPLHF. The CDR3 bases are TGCGCCAGCAGAGGACCCAACGTTTCACCCCTCCACTTT.

The chain joins TRBV10-3 to TRBJ1-6; D possibly corresponds to TRBD1 (6 bases). The CDR3 runs to 16 residues. Per germline, CDR1 ENHRY and CDR2 SYGVKD. V was pared by 5 bases and J by 0 bases, with 11 bases between. The CDR3 DNA reads as TGTGCCATCAGTCAAGGGGGGAGCTCCTATAATTCACCCCTCCACTTT. It is translated as CAISQGGSSYNSPLHF.

The chain links TRBV19 to TRBJ2-7; possibly TRBD2 for D (6 bases). Trimming took off 8 bases at V and 1 base at J, with 15 bases between the two ends. CDR3 size: 14 residues. CDR1 is LNHDA, CDR2 SQIVND, per germline (reference sequence). CDR3 loop: CASRSGFTSYEQYF. CDR3 DNA: TGTGCCAGTCGAAGCGGGTTCACATCCTACGAGCAGTACTTC.

The chain combines TRBV2 with TRBJ1-1, with 7 positions matching TRBD1. J was trimmed by 4 bases and V by 4 bases; bases with no gene match: 3. The CDR3 consists of 13 residues. Germline CDR1 reads SNHLY; CDR2 reads FYNNEI. DNA for the CDR3: TGTGCCAGCAGTGGAACAGGGGCCACTGAAGCTTTCTTT. Translating it yields CASSGTGATEAFF.

The chain carries TRBV10-1 and TRBJ2-3; 9 bases match TRBD2. Trimming cost V 6 bases and J 5 bases; bases outside gene matches: 12. Germline values: CDR1 WNHNN, CDR2 SYGVQD (reference sequence). CDR3 length equals 16 residues. Here the CDR3 reads CASRSGVAGVLDTQYF. Written as DNA, the CDR3 is TGCGCCAGCAGGTCGGGAGTAGCGGGAGTATTAGATACGCAGTATTTT.

This clone was detected only a few times. The chain links TRBV4-1 to TRBJ2-1; 11 nucleotides line up with TRBD2. The CDR3 is 15 residues long. The germline gives CDR1 MGHRA, CDR2 YSYEKL. V gave up 4 bases and J gave up 3 bases; unmatched junction bases: 2. The CDR3 region is CASSRLAGNYNEQFF. The CDR3 bases are TGCGCCAGCAGCCGACTAGCGGGGAACTACAATGAGCAGTTCTTC.

V is TRBV28 and J is TRBJ1-1; a possible D gene is TRBD1 (6 bases). Germline CDR1 and CDR2: MDHEN and SYDVKM. V shed 5 bases and J shed 8 bases, with 15 bases lying between them. The CDR3 covers 13 residues. CDR3 in DNA: TGTGCCAGCAGTAGTCAGGGGCCATTAGAAGCTTTCTTT. Translating gives CASSSQGPLEAFF. Variable domain in full (rest from reference TRBV28 and TRBJ1-1): DVKVTQSSRYLVKRTGEKVFLECVQDMDHENMFWYRQDPGLGLRLIYFSYDVKMKEKGDIPEGYSVSREKKERFSLILESASTNQTSMYLCASSSQGPLEAFFGQGTRLTVV.

V usage is TRBV7-9 and J usage is TRBJ2-6; tentatively, D is TRBD2 (7 bases). V gave up 5 bases and J gave up 0 bases, with 20 bases separating them. The CDR3 totals 19 residues. The germline V gene encodes CDR1 SEHNR and CDR2 FQNEAQ (reference sequence). CDR3 amino acids: CASSHRGASPSSGANVLTF. In nucleotides, the CDR3 is TGTGCCAGCAGCCACCGGGGGGCCTCCCCTTCCTCTGGGGCCAACGTCCTGACTTTC.

The chain couples TRBV27 to TRBJ1-6, with D tentatively TRBD1 (6 bases). Germline CDR1 MNHEY, CDR2 SMNVEV (reference sequence). The CDR3 is made up of 15 amino acids. Trimming removed 3 bases from V and 2 bases from J, with 8 bases in between. CDR3 DNA sequence: TGTGCCAGCAGTTTGGGGGCAACCTATAATTCACCCCTCCACTTT. Translation gives CASSLGATYNSPLHF.

The rearrangement links TRBV5-4 to TRBJ2-1, with D tentatively TRBD1 (6 bases). V lost 0 bases to trimming and J lost 6 bases, with 13 bases between them. The V gene's germline CDR1 is SGHNT and CDR2 YYREEE (reference sequence). This CDR3 contains 15 residues. CDR3 in amino acids: CASSLGGQAINEQFF. For the CDR3, the DNA is TGTGCCAGCAGCTTGGGGGGGCAGGCAATCAATGAGCAGTTCTTC.